This T cell receptor (beta chain) was identified during a study of blood T cell repertoires in COVID-19. On the study more broadly: Samples representing acute and convalescent COVID-19 were sourced from the United States, Italy and Spain. The cDNA or gDNA used as material had been derived from T cells, B-cell-depleted T cells, or PBMCs.

This clone showed up just once. Per the original data handling: Amplified reference gene primers provided the basis for estimating nucleated cell counts. Using immunoSEQ multiplex PCR, the repertoire was profiled, and TCRdb retains in-frame clones only, with some absent. V, J and clone size were drawn from that table, and D and trimming were deduced from the DNA. The sample carries over 60,000 clones, approximately 80% recorded once. CDR3 length equals 18 residues. V was pared by 0 bases and J by 3 bases, with 15 bases between. Per germline, CDR1 ENHRY and CDR2 SYGVKD. The gene calls are TRBV10-3 and TRBJ2-6, with a possible D match to TRBD1 (5 bases). This receptor was taken from a human donor in a cohort sampled during active COVID-19. The sequencing sample was made of peripheral blood. CDR3 loop: CAISESKGSGNGANVLTF. The CDR3 DNA sequence: TGTGCCATCAGTGAGTCGAAGGGGTCGGGTAATGGGGCCAACGTCCTGACTTTC.